What follows are 9 T cell receptor beta chains derived from one specimen sequenced in a study of long-term antiretroviral therapy in people with HIV. A v3.0 immunoSEQ assay was performed at survey level. TCRdb keeps only in-frame clones here, not all; method: immunoSEQ multiplex PCR. The table records tens of thousands of clones, 95% of them present only once. The material was unsorted PBMCs, obtained 5.3 years after starting antiretroviral therapy. The source of these receptors is a man aged 50-60 years with HIV.

The chain joins TRBV27 to TRBJ2-3; TRBD1 might be the D (6 bases). In germline, CDR1 is MNHEY, CDR2 SMNVEV (reference sequence). This CDR3 spans 15 amino acids. V lost 2 bases, J lost 4 bases, and 13 bases lay in between. CDR3 in DNA: TGTGCCAGCAGTTTAGGGAGACAGGTTCCAGATACGCAGTATTTT. Amino acid sequence: CASSLGRQVPDTQYF.

The rearrangement joins TRBV19 to TRBJ1-1; D is uncertain. Germline CDR1 is LNHDA and CDR2 is SQIVND (reference sequence). CDR3 length equals 14 residues. The V end was cut by 7 bases, the J end by 1 base, with 13 bases between. Written as DNA, the CDR3 is TGTGCCAGTACCCCTATTGGCCAGAACACTGAAGCTTTCTTT. Its protein product is CASTPIGQNTEAFF.

In DNA form, the CDR3 reads TGTGCCAGCCTTTCTCCCAACTCTGGGGCCAACGTCCTGACTTTC. It translates to CASLSPNSGANVLTF. The chain uses TRBV6-5 and TRBJ2-6; no clear D gene. Trimming pared 8 bases from V and 0 bases from J, leaving 11 bases between. This CDR3 is 15 amino acids long. The V gene's germline CDR1 is MNHEY and CDR2 SVGAGI.

The chain carries TRBV15 and TRBJ2-3, with unresolved D. Per the germline V gene, CDR1 is LNHNV and CDR2 is YYDKDF (reference sequence). The length of the CDR3 is 15 residues. Trimming cost V 1 base and J 0 bases, with 8 bases left between them. CDR3 nucleotides: TGTGCCACCAGCAGAGGAAGGAGCAGCACAGATACGCAGTATTTT. Translation: CATSRGRSSTDTQYF.

The rearrangement uses TRBV21-1 and TRBJ1-2; the table gives TRBD1 as D, unverified against the DNA. TRBV21-1 is recorded as a pseudogene. This CDR3 contains 11 residues. In nucleotides, the CDR3 is TGTGCCAGCAGCATGAGGGGGAGCTACACCTTC. It encodes CASSMRGSYTF.

The CDR3 DNA reads as TGTGCCAGCAGTCCCCGGGACGGGGAGTACGAGCAGTACTTC. It translates to CASSPRDGEYEQYF. The chain joins TRBV2 to TRBJ2-7; tentatively, D is TRBD1 or TRBD2 (5 bases each). Trimming removed 5 bases at V and 4 bases at J, with 15 bases between. Germline V gives CDR1 SNHLY, CDR2 FYNNEI. The CDR3 sequence is 14 residues long. The full variable domain, with the rest looked up from reference TRBV2 and TRBJ2-7, is EPEVTQTPSHQVTQMGQEVILRCVPISNHLYFYWYRQILGQKVEFLVSFYNNEISEKSEIFDDQFSVERPDGSNFTLKIRSTKLEDSAMYFCASSPRDGEYEQYFGPGTRLTVT.

This chain joins TRBV7-9 and TRBJ2-3; the D is unclear. Germline CDR1 and CDR2: SEHNR and FQNEAQ (reference sequence). The CDR3 has 13 amino acids. V was clipped by 7 bases and J by 2 bases, with 10 bases between them. CDR3 bases: TGTGCCAGCAACCGGCCGAACACAGATACGCAGTATTTT. Translation: CASNRPNTDTQYF.

The chain recombines TRBV6-5 with TRBJ1-2; D remains unclear. The germline V and J ends were trimmed by 7 bases and 6 bases, with 9 bases remaining between them. CDR1 is MNHEY, CDR2 SVGAGI, per germline. CDR3 size: 11 residues. The CDR3 DNA sequence: TGTGCCAGCACCGAAGGCCATGGCTACACCTTC. Protein product: CASTEGHGYTF.

The rearrangement uses TRBV5-4 and TRBJ2-7; possibly TRBD2 for D (6 bases). V lost 2 bases to trimming and J lost 2 bases, with 11 bases between them. The CDR3 extends over 14 amino acids. Germline V gene data show CDR1 as SGHNT and CDR2 as YYREEE (reference sequence). The CDR3 spells CASSLLAGPYEQYF. The CDR3 DNA follows: TGTGCCAGCAGCTTACTAGCAGGGCCCTACGAGCAGTACTTC. The full variable domain, with the rest looked up from reference TRBV5-4 and TRBJ2-7, is ETGVTQSPTHLIKTRGQQVTLRCSSQSGHNTVSWYQQALGQGPQFIFQYYREEENGRGNFPPRFSGLQFPNYSSELNVNALELDDSALYLCASSLLAGPYEQYFGPGTRLTVT.